This section outlines one T cell receptor beta chain sequence together with its context. Its specificity is unknown. This record comes from a study of cytomegalovirus exposure and HLA in healthy donors. Study-level results: Presence/absence analyses assumed roughly uniform sequencing depth across donors.

Those who donated were healthy bone marrow donors. The CDR3 totals 14 residues. The ends were cut back, 2 bases at V and 9 bases at J, with 15 bases in the middle. CDR1 is LGHNA and CDR2 is YSLEER in the germline V gene. Primers: 60 Vbeta forward and 13 Jbeta reverse. The protocol was immunoSEQ multiplex PCR, while the TCRdb copy is restricted to in-frame clones and leaves out a portion. This sample has some 170,000 clones, with 80% to 90% found just once. The sequencing sample was made of PBMCs. The receptor was derived from a woman between 50 and 59 years old in good health and CMV-seronegative. The gene calls are TRBV4-3 and TRBJ2-3; D might be TRBD2 (5 bases). The CDR3 region has the DNA TGCGCCAGCAGCCAAAAGCCAGGTGGAGGAACGCAGTATTTT. It is translated as CASSQKPGGGTQYF.